Many counts were recorded for the clone carrying this TCR beta chain. Antigen: not known. The sample belongs to a study of response to subunit inactivated influenza vaccine. Study findings and constraints: The study's authors posited that every seasonal influenza vaccination enlists few new T cells.

V dropped 1 base and J dropped 2 bases, with 10 bases sitting between them. The germline V gene encodes CDR1 SGHNT and CDR2 YYREEE (reference sequence). The CDR3 consists of 14 residues. TCRdb reprocessed the RT-PCR reads with MiXCR, giving one entry per CDR3 protein. The data show 500,000 to 550,000 distinct CDR3 sequences, less than 10% seen once. The input for sequencing was PBMCs from blood, taken around 25 months after vaccination. This clonotype was obtained from a man aged 45 to 75 who received an inactivated influenza vaccine. V and J are TRBV5-4 and TRBJ2-7; the D call may be TRBD1 or TRBD2 (5 bases each). The CDR3 bases are TGTGCCAGCAGCTTGTACGGGACCACCTACGAGCAGTACTTC. This codes for CASSLYGTTYEQYF. The full variable domain, with the rest looked up from reference TRBV5-4 and TRBJ2-7, is ETGVTQSPTHLIKTRGQQVTLRCSSQSGHNTVSWYQQALGQGPQFIFQYYREEENGRGNFPPRFSGLQFPNYSSELNVNALELDDSALYLCASSLYGTTYEQYFGPGTRLTVT.